Shown below are 25 T cell receptor beta chains from a single sample sequenced in a study of breast tumors, draining lymph nodes, adjacent tissues. Breast cancer patients provided tissue from their axillary draining lymph nodes. TCRdb processed the multiplex PCR reads anew with MiXCR; each CDR3 protein has one entry. Seen here are roughly 100,000 distinct CDR3 sequences, about 30% observed once, and the top ten hold approximately 6%. Sequences were obtained from axillary lymph node tissue. The receptor set was obtained from a female donor with breast cancer. Some clones in this sample may be carry-over from other donors' samples.

This chain uses TRBV27 with TRBJ2-2, with D uncertain. There are 14 residues in the CDR3. The V end was cut by 4 bases, the J end by 7 bases, with 13 bases between. Germline V gives CDR1 MNHEY, CDR2 SMNVEV (reference sequence). CDR3 residues: CASSSRAAVGELFF. In DNA form, the CDR3 reads TGTGCCAGCAGTTCCCGGGCGGCGGTCGGGGAGCTGTTTTTT.

V gene TRBV25-1 combines with J gene TRBJ1-3, with TRBD1 matching 7 bases. CDR1 is MGHDK, CDR2 SYGVNS, per germline. The CDR3 is 17 amino acids. Losses at the gene ends were 4 bases for V and 0 bases for J; bases not matched to a gene: 9. Here the CDR3 DNA reads TGTGCCAGCAGTGCATCACGGACAGGTACCTCTGGAAACACCATATATTTT. Translating it yields CASSASRTGTSGNTIYF.

This chain uses TRBV28 with TRBJ1-5, with D unclear. CDR1 and CDR2 (germline): MDHEN, SYDVKM. The CDR3 is 15 residues long. V was pared by 5 bases and J by 5 bases, with 16 bases between. The CDR3 spells CASSAETRSDQPQHF. The CDR3 DNA reads as TGTGCCAGCAGTGCCGAGACTAGGAGTGATCAGCCCCAGCATTTT.

This clonotype occurred many times. The J gene is TRBJ2-3, the V gene TRBV5-4, with D perhaps given as TRBD1 or TRBD2 (5 bases each). This CDR3 spans 16 amino acids. Germline loops: CDR1 SGHNT, CDR2 YYREEE (reference sequence). The V and J ends lost 0 bases and 6 bases respectively, with 17 bases between them. CDR3 bases: TGTGCCAGCAGCTTGGCCATTGGGCAGGGAGATGATACGCAGTATTTT. This encodes CASSLAIGQGDDTQYF.

Of note for this clonotype: Its ends do not fully match the called genes, so a read error is possible. V and J are TRBV7-3 and TRBJ2-3; 10 bases are shared with TRBD2. Germline assignment: CDR1 SGHTA and CDR2 FQGTGA. This CDR3 spans 17 amino acids. The CDR3 here is CASSLGEASGSTDPQYF. CDR3 DNA: TGTGCCAGCAGCCTAGGGGAGGCTAGCGGGAGCACAGATCCGCAGTATTTT. The whole variable domain, filled in from reference TRBV7-3 and TRBJ2-3, reads GAGVSQTPSNKVTEKGKYVELRCDPISGHTALYWYRQSLGQGPEFLIYFQGTGAADDSGLPNDRFFAVRPEGSVSTLKIQRTERGDSAVYLCASSLGEASGSTDPQYFGPGTRLTVL.

At least ten counts were recorded for this clonotype. The V and J genes are TRBV10-2 and TRBJ2-2; the D gene is possibly TRBD1 (6 bases). CDR3 length equals 17 residues. Germline V gene lookup returns CDR1 WSHSY and CDR2 SAAADI. The germline V and J ends were trimmed by 2 bases and 0 bases, with 13 bases remaining between them. The CDR3 protein is CASSEPLDSANTGELFF. The CDR3 bases are TGCGCCAGCAGTGAGCCCCTGGACAGCGCGAACACCGGGGAGCTGTTTTTT.

This chain joins TRBV6-4 and TRBJ1-4, with D perhaps matching TRBD1 (6 bases). Germline V lookup: CDR1 MRHNA, CDR2 SNTAGT. The V and J ends lost 3 bases and 4 bases respectively, with 12 bases between them. The CDR3 sequence is 15 residues long. CDR3 residues: CASSDPGGNNEKLFF. The CDR3 DNA reads TGTGCCAGCAGTGATCCGGGGGGCAATAATGAAAAACTGTTTTTT.

This clonotype was picked up many times. J is TRBJ2-6 and V is TRBV7-3; unclear D gene. With 3 bases removed from V and 1 base from J, the gap between germline ends came to 4 bases. The CDR3 runs 14 residues. The germline V gene encodes CDR1 SGHTA and CDR2 FQGTGA. The CDR3 reads CASSFTSGANVLTF. DNA of the CDR3: TGTGCCAGCAGCTTCACATCTGGGGCCAACGTCCTGACTTTC.

This clonotype appeared many times. The chain combines TRBV4-1 with TRBJ2-7; unclear D gene. V lost 0 bases to trimming and J lost 6 bases, with 9 bases between them. Looked up from germline, CDR1 is MGHRA and CDR2 is YSYEKL. The CDR3 has 13 residues. CDR3 DNA sequence: TGCGCCAGCAGCCAAGACTTGACACCCGAGCAGTACTTC. Protein sequence: CASSQDLTPEQYF.

The table lists this clonotype with many counts. One end of the junction fails to match germline, which may point to a read error. The rearrangement uses TRBV7-9 and TRBJ1-2; D possibly corresponds to TRBD1 (6 bases). Germline V gives CDR1 SEHNR, CDR2 FQNEAQ (reference sequence). The CDR3 has 15 amino acids. CDR3 amino acids: CASSLAVGADYGYPF. CDR3 bases: TGTGCCAGCAGCTTAGCGGTGGGGGCTGACTATGGCTACCCCTTC.

The J gene is TRBJ1-1, the V gene TRBV6-2 or TRBV6-3; D is possibly TRBD1 (6 bases). The germline V gene encodes CDR1 MNHEY and CDR2 SVGEGT. The CDR3 length is 15 residues. Trimming took off 5 bases at V and 3 bases at J, with 16 bases between the two ends. The CDR3: CASSTLTDRHTEAFF. The CDR3, as DNA: TGTGCCAGCAGTACCCTCACGGACAGACACACTGAAGCTTTCTTT.

The table lists this clonotype with many counts. The gene calls are TRBV5-1 and TRBJ2-5; TRBD1 or TRBD2 may be the D gene (6 bases each). Trimming removed 3 bases from V and 4 bases from J, with 16 bases in between. This CDR3 contains 15 residues. CDR1 and CDR2 (germline): SGHRS, YFSETQ. CDR3 nucleotide sequence: TGCGCCAGCAGCTGGGGGGCCTCTAGGAGAGAGACCCAGTACTTC. It codes for CASSWGASRRETQYF. Based on the CDR3 plus reference TRBV5-1 and TRBJ2-5, the full variable domain is KAGVTQTPRYLIKTRGQQVTLSCSPISGHRSVSWYQQTPGQGLQFLFEYFSETQRNKGNFPGRFSGRQFSNSRSEMNVSTLELGDSALYLCASSWGASRRETQYFGPGTRLLVL.

This clonotype was seen many times. V gene TRBV4-2 combines with J gene TRBJ2-2, with D maybe TRBD2 (6 bases). From germline, CDR1 is LGHNA and CDR2 YNFKEQ. Trimming took 1 base from V and 2 from J, leaving 8 bases between them. The CDR3 length is 15 residues. This CDR3 reads CASSQGGANTGELFF. The CDR3 region has the DNA TGTGCCAGCAGCCAAGGCGGGGCCAACACCGGGGAGCTGTTTTTT.

This clonotype was seen at least ten times. The junction differs from germline at one of its ends, possibly a read error. The chain links TRBV7-8 to TRBJ1-2, with D maybe TRBD1 (6 bases). Germline CDR1 SGHVS, CDR2 FQNEAQ. The CDR3 spans 15 residues. The CDR3 protein is CASSKEVGDNYGYPF. The CDR3 DNA follows: TGTGCCAGCAGCAAAGAGGTGGGGGACAACTATGGCTACCCCTTC.

This clonotype was observed many times. The chain carries TRBV20-1 and TRBJ1-5, with a possible D match to TRBD1 (6 bases). The CDR3 contains 14 residues. In germline, CDR1 is DFQATT, CDR2 SNEGSKA (reference sequence). Trimming left V 2 bases short and J 9 bases short, with 17 bases between. The CDR3 DNA sequence: TGCAGTGCTAGACCCCCCCAGGGGCAATGGCCCCAGCATTTT. Its protein product is CSARPPQGQWPQHF.

This clonotype was counted many times. This chain uses TRBV9 with TRBJ2-5; D may be TRBD2 (6 bases). Trimming removed 2 bases from V and 2 bases from J, with 13 bases in between. Germline CDR1 SGDLS, CDR2 YYNGEE. The CDR3 is 15 amino acids. CDR3 amino acids: CASSVLGSGQETQYF. In nucleotides, the CDR3 is TGTGCCAGCAGCGTTTTAGGAAGCGGGCAAGAGACCCAGTACTTC.

This clonotype was seen ten or more times. The rearrangement uses TRBV5-8 and TRBJ2-3; D is ambiguous. Trimming stripped 1 base from V and 2 bases from J, with 11 bases between. Germline loops: CDR1 SGHTS, CDR2 YDEGEE. This CDR3 comprises 15 residues. The CDR3 here is CASSLLHGYTDTQYF. The CDR3 nucleotides are TGTGCCAGCAGCTTGCTTCACGGATACACAGATACGCAGTATTTT.

This clonotype came up many times. A much more abundant neighbour one base away suggests this may be a read error. The chain employs TRBV20-1 and TRBJ2-7, with D perhaps matching TRBD1 or TRBD2 (5 bases each). Trimming left V 3 bases short and J 2 bases short, with 29 bases between. The CDR3 extends over 19 amino acids. Looked up from germline, CDR1 is DFQATT and CDR2 is SNEGSKA (reference sequence). CDR3 DNA sequence: TGCAGTGCTAGGCCGCAATTTATCGGGGCACAGAGAATCCCCTACGAGCAGTACTTC. Translated: CSARPQFIGAQRIPYEQYF.

V is TRBV19 and J is TRBJ1-4; the match to TRBD1 covers 9 bases. There are 14 residues in the CDR3. Trimming removed 8 bases from V and 7 bases from J; junction bases left unmatched: 8. Germline CDR1 is LNHDA and CDR2 is SQIVND (reference sequence). The CDR3 is CASQDRGWSEKLFF. CDR3 DNA: TGTGCCAGTCAAGACAGGGGGTGGAGTGAAAAACTGTTTTTT. Drawing the rest from reference TRBV19 and TRBJ1-4, the complete variable domain is DGGITQSPKYLFRKEGQNVTLSCEQNLNHDAMYWYRQDPGQGLRLIYYSQIVNDFQKGDIAEGYSVSREKKESFPLTVTSAQKNPTAFYLCASQDRGWSEKLFFGSGTQLSVL.

The table lists this clonotype with many counts. This chain links TRBV27 with TRBJ2-2; D assignment may be TRBD1 or TRBD2 (5 bases each). CDR1 is MNHEY and CDR2 is SMNVEV in the germline V gene (reference sequence). This CDR3 is 15 amino acids long. V was shortened by 6 bases and J by 3 bases, with 14 bases between the two germline ends. The CDR3 nucleotides read TGTGCCAGCAGACCTACATGGGGGTACACCGGGGAGCTGTTTTTT. It codes for CASRPTWGYTGELFF.

At least ten counts were recorded for this clonotype. The CDR3 is CASSYRGSQETQYF. CDR3 nucleotide sequence: TGTGCCAGCAGCTACCGGGGTTCTCAAGAGACCCAGTACTTC. V and J are TRBV7-9 and TRBJ2-5; tentatively, D is TRBD2 (5 bases). The CDR3 length is 14 residues. The V gene lost 4 bases and the J gene lost 2 bases, with 11 bases spanning the gap. The V gene's germline CDR1 is SEHNR and CDR2 FQNEAQ (reference sequence).

This clonotype occurred many times. The V and J genes are TRBV24-1 and TRBJ1-2; tentative D call: TRBD1 (6 bases). This CDR3 comprises 14 residues. Trimming stripped 9 bases from V and 8 bases from J, with 21 bases between. CDR1 is KGHDR, CDR2 SFDVKD, per germline. The chain's CDR3 is CATPGGGHKMGYTF. DNA for the CDR3: TGTGCCACCCCTGGGGGGGGCCACAAGATGGGCTACACCTTC.

The sample holds many counts of this clonotype. The rearrangement uses TRBV7-9 and TRBJ1-2; no clear D. Germline V CDR1 and CDR2: SEHNR, FQNEAQ (reference sequence). V lost 6 bases, J lost 4 bases, and 15 bases lay in between. The CDR3 is made up of 14 amino acids. The CDR3 coding sequence is TGTGCCAGCAGTCCGGGGTCGCTTGGCTATGGCTACACCTTC. It yields the protein CASSPGSLGYGYTF.

A remark on this clonotype: Since a much larger clone is just one base distant, this may be a read error. CDR3 sequence: CAWKPGGLYGHTF. The CDR3, as DNA: TGTGCCTGGAAGCCCGGGGGCCTCTATGGCCACACCTTC. V gene TRBV30 combines with J gene TRBJ1-2, with a possible D match to TRBD1 (6 bases). The CDR3 is 13 amino acids. Germline CDR1 and CDR2: GTSNPN and SVGIG (reference sequence). Together with reference TRBV30 and TRBJ1-2, the CDR3 gives the full variable domain: SQTIHQWPATLVQPVGSPLSLECTVEGTSNPNLYWYRQAAGRGLQLLFYSVGIGQISSEVPQNLSASRPQDRQFILSSKKLLLSDSGFYLCAWKPGGLYGHTFGSGTRLTVV.

The chain is built from TRBV19 and TRBJ2-7; 14 positions agree with TRBD2. CDR3 length: 19 amino acids. V trimming: 3 bases; J trimming: 1 base; junction bases outside the gene matches: 11. CDR1 and CDR2 from the germline V gene are LNHDA and SQIVND (reference sequence). The CDR3 DNA reads TGTGCCAGTAGTATGAGGCACACCGGGACTAGCGGGGGTTCCTACGAGCAGTACTTC. It is translated as CASSMRHTGTSGGSYEQYF.